A single sample gave rise to the 2 T cell receptor beta chains below, sequenced in a study of cytomegalovirus exposure and HLA in healthy donors (dated by TCRdb to 2015 to 2018). Libraries came from the immunoSEQ multiplex PCR assay. The multiplex PCR relied on a mix of 60 forward primers for TCR Vbeta segments and 13 reverse primers for TCR Jbeta segments. TCRdb limited this immuneACCESS table to in-frame rearrangements with V and J called. A share of clones is missing; checked studies link under half to unresolved V genes, and the rest is unexplained. The sample data list around 130,000 clones, and approximately 8.8% of these were observed just once. The ten top clones hold about 5.5% of the sample. The sample consisted of PBMCs. The receptors come from a man in his forties or fifties in good health and CMV-seronegative.

This clone was picked up a small number of times. J is TRBJ1-6 and V is TRBV18; 7 positions agree with TRBD1. V shed 4 bases, J shed 0 bases, and the junction held 9 bases outside the gene matches. This CDR3 is 18 amino acids long. Looked up from germline, CDR1 is KGHSH and CDR2 is LQKENI. The CDR3 DNA reads TGTGCCAGCTCACGGGCTACAGGGGAAAGCTCCTATAATTCACCCCTCCACTTT. Its protein product is CASSRATGESSYNSPLHF.

The chain combines TRBV19 with TRBJ2-2; the D gene is possibly TRBD1 (6 bases). The V and J ends lost 4 bases and 0 bases respectively, with 6 bases between them. The CDR3 totals 14 residues. CDR1 LNHDA and CDR2 SQIVND come from the germline V gene (reference sequence). The CDR3 region is CASSTGANTGELFF. Written as DNA, the CDR3 is TGTGCCAGTAGTACAGGGGCGAACACCGGGGAGCTGTTTTTT.